This T cell receptor beta chain was recovered during a study of cytomegalovirus exposure and HLA in healthy donors. Study details: An early release of data contained approximately 80 million unique TCRs, which came from HLA-typed donors.

As regards this clone: Its antigen is still unknown.

Deletions cut 3 bases from V and 5 bases from J, with 25 bases between. The CDR3 has 18 residues. CDR1 and CDR2 from the germline V gene are LNHDA and SQIVND (reference sequence). Researchers ran the PCR with 60 Vbeta and 13 Jbeta primers. Sequencing used immunoSEQ multiplex PCR; TCRdb keeps in-frame clones, though not all of them. The data hold tens of thousands of clones, with about 78% observed a single time. As for the donors, each was a healthy bone marrow donor. Overall study results and limits: The majority of TCR sequences were rare, yet some public TCRs appeared in many donors. An apparent linkage of common viral pathogens to several of the most significant clusters emerged in a later analysis.

The genes are TRBV19 and TRBJ1-2; tentative D call: TRBD1 (6 bases). The sequence came from a middle-aged woman in good health and CMV-seropositive. Sequencing used PBMCs. DNA of the CDR3: TGTGCCAGTAGTATTACAGGGAGAGGGGCAGGGAGTAATTATGGCTACACCTTC. Amino acids: CASSITGRGAGSNYGYTF.